These 15 T cell receptor beta chains originate from one sample sequenced in a study of identical twins (dated by TCRdb to 2015 to 2016). The library was produced with 5' RACE. TCRdb records Illumina HiSeq 2000 as the sequencer. TCRdb handled the public reads itself, with Q25 trimming in fastp and clone calling in MiXCR, and kept productive beta chains. Rows with a matching CDR3 protein are joined into one entry that keeps the most common DNA and genes. For this sample the table gives around 1.7 million distinct CDR3 sequences, of which 25% to 35% were detected only once. 0.27% of the sample belongs to the ten largest clones. The sequenced sample consisted of cord blood. Receptors originate from a newborn girl in good health.

This clonotype was counted only a few times. This chain uses TRBV7-9 with TRBJ2-1, with D perhaps matching TRBD2 (5 bases). Trimming took off 8 bases at V and 0 bases at J, with 17 bases between the two ends. The germline gives CDR1 SEHNR, CDR2 FQNEAQ (reference sequence). CDR3 length equals 16 residues. CDR3: CASRHELGSSYNEQFF. CDR3 in DNA: TGTGCCAGCCGCCATGAATTAGGGAGCTCCTACAATGAGCAGTTCTTC.

The chain joins TRBV30 to TRBJ2-7, with 8 nucleotides matching TRBD1. This CDR3 region has 13 residues. The germline gives CDR1 GTSNPN, CDR2 SVGIG (reference sequence). J was trimmed by 6 bases and V by 4 bases; bases with no gene match: 8. CDR3 in DNA: TGTGCCTGGAACGCCGGGACAGGCGGCGAGCAGTACTTC. It translates to CAWNAGTGGEQYF. Filled out from reference TRBV30 and TRBJ2-7, the complete variable domain reads SQTIHQWPATLVQPVGSPLSLECTVEGTSNPNLYWYRQAAGRGLQLLFYSVGIGQISSEVPQNLSASRPQDRQFILSSKKLLLSDSGFYLCAWNAGTGGEQYFGPGTRLTVT.

This clonotype was counted only a few times. The CDR3 nucleotides read TGTGCCAGCGCACAGGGAGGCACCGGGGAGCTGTTTTTT. Translating it yields CASAQGGTGELFF. The V and J genes are TRBV6-5 and TRBJ2-2; D could derive from TRBD1 or TRBD2 (6 bases each). The V gene lost 8 bases and the J gene lost 4 bases, with 11 bases spanning the gap. CDR1 and CDR2 (germline): MNHEY, SVGAGI. The CDR3 runs 13 residues.

A few counts support this clonotype. This chain uses TRBV28 with TRBJ2-5; 7 bases line up with TRBD2. The CDR3 runs 17 residues. Germline V gene lookup returns CDR1 MDHEN and CDR2 SYDVKM. The V segment lost 6 bases and the J segment 10 bases; nucleotides outside the gene matches: 23. DNA of the CDR3: TGTGCCAGCAGCCGTTTTAGAGGACGTCTAGCGGAAGCTTACCAGTACTTC. The encoded protein is CASSRFRGRLAEAYQYF.

This clonotype appeared a single time. The chain has TRBV21-1 and TRBJ1-3; TRBD1 reflects the table's D call only, with no check against the DNA. TRBV21-1 is a recognized pseudogene. This CDR3 comprises 13 residues. As DNA, the CDR3 is TGTGCCAGCAGCAAAGGGGGGGGCAACACCATATATTTT. Encoded protein: CASSKGGGNTIYF.

This clonotype showed up just a few times. The gene calls are TRBV6-6 and TRBJ1-6; D possibly corresponds to TRBD1 (6 bases). The CDR3 is 14 residues long. V was trimmed by 6 bases and J by 5 bases, leaving 11 bases between them. CDR1 is MNHNY, CDR2 SVGAGI, per germline (reference sequence). CDR3 coding DNA: TGTGCCAGCAGAGCACAGGGCCATAATTCACCCCTCCACTTT. Its protein product is CASRAQGHNSPLHF.

The V call is TRBV12-3 or TRBV12-4, the J call TRBJ2-1; tentative D call: TRBD2 (5 bases). The V and J ends lost 3 bases and 4 bases respectively, with 19 bases between them. The length of the CDR3 is 17 residues. The chain's CDR3 is CASSFDLGLPLYNEQFF. The CDR3 DNA follows: TGTGCCAGCAGTTTTGACCTCGGACTTCCCCTATACAATGAGCAGTTCTTC.

This chain joins TRBV29-1 and TRBJ2-3, with 7 bases fitting TRBD1. Germline V lookup: CDR1 SQVTM, CDR2 ANQGSEA. The length of the CDR3 is 15 residues. V shed 7 bases, J shed 2 bases, and the junction held 12 bases outside the gene matches. The CDR3 sequence is CSATGQKVSTDTQYF. CDR3 nucleotide sequence: TGCAGCGCTACGGGACAGAAGGTTTCCACAGATACGCAGTATTTT.

This clonotype was detected only a few times. The CDR3: CASSFRSGRAYEQYF. DNA for the CDR3: TGTGCCAGCAGTTTCCGTAGCGGGAGGGCCTACGAGCAGTACTTC. The chain couples TRBV12-3 or TRBV12-4 to TRBJ2-5; 11 bases are shared with TRBD2. The better agreement between TRBJ2-7 and the DNA end casts doubt on the J call. The CDR3 loop spans 15 amino acids.

This clonotype showed up just a few times. The chain has TRBV20-1 and TRBJ2-3; 13 bases map to TRBD2. The V segment lost 6 bases and the J segment 8 bases; nucleotides outside the gene matches: 8. Per germline, CDR1 DFQATT and CDR2 SNEGSKA (reference sequence). The CDR3 runs 14 residues. The CDR3 sequence: CSARLAGGHGTQYF. CDR3 bases: TGCAGTGCCCGACTAGCGGGAGGCCATGGTACGCAGTATTTT.

Only a few counts were recorded for this clonotype. V usage is TRBV5-1 and J usage is TRBJ2-1; the match to TRBD1 covers 8 bases. The junction had 6 bases not matched to a gene; V was cut back by 0 bases and J by 4 bases. The CDR3 extends over 16 amino acids. Germline V gene data show CDR1 as SGHRS and CDR2 as YFSETQ. CDR3 nucleotide sequence: TGCGCCAGCAGCTTGGGATCAGGGGGCAGGTACAATGAGCAGTTCTTC. This gives the protein CASSLGSGGRYNEQFF.

This clonotype has more than one count but fewer than ten. The chain uses TRBV20-1 and TRBJ2-7, with 11 nucleotides matching TRBD2. Germline lookup yields CDR1 DFQATT and CDR2 SNEGSKA (reference sequence). J was trimmed by 2 bases and V by 3 bases; bases with no gene match: 12. This CDR3 spans 17 amino acids. This CDR3 is CSASDVTSGKNTYEQYF. CDR3 DNA: TGCAGTGCTAGTGACGTGACTAGCGGGAAAAACACCTACGAGCAGTACTTC.

This clonotype came up many times. The V and J genes are TRBV20-1 and TRBJ2-1, with D maybe TRBD2 (6 bases). Trimming stripped 2 bases from V and 2 bases from J, with 13 bases between. This CDR3 comprises 15 residues. In germline, CDR1 is DFQATT, CDR2 SNEGSKA (reference sequence). The CDR3: CSARIGGATYNEQFF. The CDR3 coding sequence is TGCAGTGCTAGAATCGGCGGGGCTACCTACAATGAGCAGTTCTTC.

This clonotype occurred many times. The junction departs from germline at one end; a sequencing error may be responsible. The V gene is TRBV5-1, the J gene TRBJ2-1; no clear D gene. The V gene's germline CDR1 is SGHRS and CDR2 YFSETQ. The length of the CDR3 is 12 residues. This CDR3 is CASSLIGNEQFF. CDR3 DNA sequence: TGTGCCAGCAGCTTAATCGGCAATGAGCAGTTCTTC. Together with reference TRBV5-1 and TRBJ2-1, the CDR3 gives the full variable domain: KAGVTQTPRYLIKTRGQQVTLSCSPISGHRSVSWYQQTPGQGLQFLFEYFSETQRNKGNFPGRFSGRQFSNSRSEMNVSTLELGDSALYLCASSLIGNEQFFGPGTRLTVL.

The J gene is TRBJ2-1, the V gene TRBV19; 8 nucleotides match TRBD1. With 0 bases clipped from V and 4 bases from J, the junction kept 8 bases outside the gene matches. Germline CDR1 reads LNHDA; CDR2 reads SQIVND (reference sequence). The CDR3 has 17 amino acids. CDR3 amino acids: CASSIDPGQGPYNEQFF. The CDR3 DNA is TGTGCCAGTAGTATAGATCCCGGACAGGGCCCATACAATGAGCAGTTCTTC.